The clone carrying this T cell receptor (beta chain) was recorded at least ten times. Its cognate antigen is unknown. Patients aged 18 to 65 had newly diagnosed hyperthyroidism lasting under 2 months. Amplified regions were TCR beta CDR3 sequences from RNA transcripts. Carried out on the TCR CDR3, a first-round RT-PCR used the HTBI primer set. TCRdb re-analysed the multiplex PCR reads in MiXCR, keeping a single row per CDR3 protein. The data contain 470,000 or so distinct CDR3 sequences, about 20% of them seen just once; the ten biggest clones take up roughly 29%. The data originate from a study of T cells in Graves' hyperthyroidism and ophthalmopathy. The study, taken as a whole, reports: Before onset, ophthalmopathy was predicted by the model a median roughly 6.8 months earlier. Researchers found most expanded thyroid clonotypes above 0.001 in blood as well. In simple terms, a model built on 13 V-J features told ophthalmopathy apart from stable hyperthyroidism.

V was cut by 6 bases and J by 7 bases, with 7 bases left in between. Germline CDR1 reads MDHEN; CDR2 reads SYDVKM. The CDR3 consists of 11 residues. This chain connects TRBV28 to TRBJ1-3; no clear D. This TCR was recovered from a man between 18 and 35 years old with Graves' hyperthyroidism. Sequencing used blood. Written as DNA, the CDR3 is TGTGCCAGCAGCTCCCGCAACACCATATATTTT. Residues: CASSSRNTIYF.